These 2 T cell receptor beta chains were all obtained from the same sample, sequenced in a study of technical replicates of blood from a few donors. Sequencing used immunoSEQ multiplex PCR; TCRdb keeps in-frame clones, though not all of them. This table has tens of thousands of clones, almost 95% appearing once. What was sequenced was T cells isolated from PBMCs. These receptors were collected from a human donor in good health.

The chain links TRBV6-6 to TRBJ2-2; no reliable D call. This CDR3 has 12 amino acids. V gave up 7 bases and J gave up 6 bases, with 9 bases separating them. Germline loops: CDR1 MNHNY, CDR2 SVGAGI (reference sequence). CDR3 sequence reads: CASTLSSGELFF. In DNA form, the CDR3 reads TGTGCCAGCACCCTATCCTCCGGGGAGCTGTTTTTT.

The genes are TRBV6-4 and TRBJ2-2; D ambiguous. The germline gives CDR1 MRHNA, CDR2 SNTAGT. This CDR3 is built from 14 residues. Trimming took 2 bases from V and 3 from J, leaving 7 bases between them. As DNA, the CDR3 is TGTGCCAGCAGTGACGCCCGGTACACCGGGGAGCTGTTTTTT. Translated: CASSDARYTGELFF.